The clone carrying this TCR beta chain has a handful of counts. The antigen is undetermined. The data were taken from a study of T-cell memory formation after mild COVID-19. TCRdb itself ran the 5' RACE reads through MiXCR, one entry per CDR3 protein. The repertoire has hundreds of thousands of distinct CDR3 sequences, just over 20% of them found once; the top ten carry 9.5% to 15%. Overall study results and limits: SARS-CoV-2 specificity was not confirmed for second-wave clones peaking on day 37. Certain responding clones were present in pre-infection memory, suggesting participation of cross-reactive memory.

The CDR3 loop spans 15 amino acids. Germline V gene sequence: CDR1 KGHDR, CDR2 SFDVKD. V was pared by 5 bases and J by 7 bases, with 13 bases of the junction left unmatched. This sequence joins TRBV24-1 and TRBJ2-7; 7 nucleotides line up with TRBD1. This clonotype originated in an adult woman who had mild COVID-19 (a few samples of this study predate the infection). Cell type and time point are not known. Sequencing was done on a sample of PBMCs or a T cell subset sorted from them (not recorded which). In DNA, the CDR3 is TGTGCCACCAGTGTCGATGGGACAGACGGTTGGGAGCAGTACTTC. Encoded protein: CATSVDGTDGWEQYF.